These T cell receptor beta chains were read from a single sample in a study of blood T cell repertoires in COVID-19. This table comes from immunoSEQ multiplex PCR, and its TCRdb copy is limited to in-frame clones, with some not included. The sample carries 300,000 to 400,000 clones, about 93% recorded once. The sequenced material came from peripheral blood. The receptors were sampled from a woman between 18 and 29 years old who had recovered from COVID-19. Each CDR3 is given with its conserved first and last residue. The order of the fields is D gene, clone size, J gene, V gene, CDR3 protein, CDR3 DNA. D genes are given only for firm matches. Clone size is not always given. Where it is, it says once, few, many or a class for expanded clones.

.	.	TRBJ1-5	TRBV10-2	CASRQGYNQPQHF	TGCGCCAGCAGGCAGGGCTACAATCAGCCCCAGCATTTT
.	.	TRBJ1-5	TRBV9	CASSVGTSNQPQHF	TGTGCCAGCAGCGTGGGCACTAGCAATCAGCCCCAGCATTTT
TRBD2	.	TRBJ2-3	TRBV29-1	CSAGTSGRTDTQYF	TGCAGCGCCGGAACTAGCGGACGCACAGATACGCAGTATTTT
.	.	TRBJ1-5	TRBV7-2	CASSHFTGASNQPQHF	TGTGCCAGCAGCCACTTTACCGGAGCGAGCAATCAGCCCCAGCATTTT
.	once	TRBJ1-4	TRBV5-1	CASSLYGRGANEKLFF	TGCGCCAGCAGCTTGTACGGGAGAGGAGCTAATGAAAAACTGTTTTTT
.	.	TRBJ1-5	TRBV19	CASRSQSPNQPQHF	TGTGCCAGTAGATCGCAAAGCCCCAATCAGCCCCAGCATTTT
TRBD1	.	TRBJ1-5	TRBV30	CAWSESGRGGNQPQHF	TGTGCCTGGAGCGAGAGTGGCAGGGGGGGCAATCAGCCCCAGCATTTT
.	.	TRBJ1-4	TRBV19	CASSRLLNEKLFF	TGTGCCAGTAGTAGGCTCCTTAATGAAAAACTGTTTTTT
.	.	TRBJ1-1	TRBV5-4	CASSTVNTEAFF	TGTGCCAGCAGCACAGTGAACACTGAAGCTTTCTTT
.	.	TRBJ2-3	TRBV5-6	CASSWGLIGKDTQYF	TGTGCCAGCAGCTGGGGCCTAATAGGGAAGGATACGCAGTATTTT
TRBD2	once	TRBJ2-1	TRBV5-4	CASSPTSGREEQFF	TGTGCCAGCAGCCCGACTAGCGGGAGAGAAGAGCAGTTCTTC
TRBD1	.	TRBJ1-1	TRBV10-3	CAISERTGTLMNTEAFF	TGTGCCATCAGTGAGAGGACAGGGACCCTCATGAACACTGAAGCTTTCTTT
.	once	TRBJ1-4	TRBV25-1	CASSELGQVEKLFF	TGTGCCAGCAGTGAACTGGGACAAGTTGAAAAACTGTTTTTT
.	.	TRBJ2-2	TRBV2	CASTSNTGELFF	TGTGCCAGCACTAGCAACACCGGGGAGCTGTTTTTT
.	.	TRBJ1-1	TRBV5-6	CASSLKATEAFF	TGTGCCAGCAGCTTGAAAGCCACTGAAGCTTTCTTT
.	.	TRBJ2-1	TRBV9	CASSITGKPYNEQFF	TGTGCCAGCAGCATCACAGGTAAACCCTACAATGAGCAGTTCTTC
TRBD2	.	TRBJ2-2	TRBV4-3	CASSQEVLAVLNTGELFF	TGCGCCAGCAGCCAAGAGGTGCTAGCGGTCCTGAACACCGGGGAGCTGTTTTTT
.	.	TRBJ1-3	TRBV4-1	CASSQGPGFVPGNTIYF	TGCGCCAGCAGCCAAGGTCCAGGGTTCGTTCCTGGAAACACCATATATTTT
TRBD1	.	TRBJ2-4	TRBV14	CASSRTGGPKNIQYF	TGTGCCAGCAGTCGGACAGGGGGCCCCAAAAACATTCAGTACTTC
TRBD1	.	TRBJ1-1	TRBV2	CASSQGQGNMNTEAFF	TGTGCCAGCAGTCAGGGACAGGGGAACATGAACACTGAAGCTTTCTTT
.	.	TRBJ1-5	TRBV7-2	CASSLFRDSNQPQHF	TGTGCCAGCAGCCTCTTCCGGGATAGCAATCAGCCCCAGCATTTT
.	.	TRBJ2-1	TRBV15	CATSRGGLGSYNEQFF	TGTGCCACCAGCAGGGGGGGATTAGGCTCCTACAATGAGCAGTTCTTC